Each of the 18 T cell receptor beta chains below was sequenced from the same sample in a study of T-cell reconstitution after alpha-beta-depleted transplantation in children. TCRbeta library construction was performed incorporating unique molecular identifiers. TCRdb processed the PCR reads anew with MiXCR; each CDR3 protein has one entry. The table shows about 200,000 distinct CDR3 sequences, with around 7.7% occurring only once. Sequencing used PBMCs, mostly from graft donor cells, obtained 360 days after TCRalphabeta/CD19-depleted stem cell transplant. These receptors came from a male patient between 2 and 10 years old who had a stem cell transplant for acute myeloid leukemia, so the T cells may come from the graft donor.

This clonotype occurred many times. The chain has TRBV10-3 and TRBJ2-5; D unresolved. Germline V CDR1 and CDR2: ENHRY, SYGVKD. The CDR3 totals 14 residues. V lost 8 bases to trimming and J lost 1 base, with 14 bases between them. CDR3 in DNA: TGTGCCATCTCCCCTTCTAGTATCCAAGAGACCCAGTACTTC. Protein: CAISPSSIQETQYF.

This clonotype was observed a handful of times. The rearrangement uses TRBV9 and TRBJ1-2; tentatively, D is TRBD1 (5 bases). The ends were cut back, 0 bases at V and 3 bases at J, with 18 bases in the middle. Germline CDR1 reads SGDLS; CDR2 reads YYNGEE. This CDR3 comprises 17 residues. The CDR3 spells CASSVGPMGEDDYGYTF. The CDR3 DNA is TGTGCCAGCAGCGTAGGCCCAATGGGGGAGGACGACTATGGCTACACCTTC.

In this sample, this clonotype turned up many times. This chain joins TRBV5-1 and TRBJ1-5; TRBD1 matches at 8 bases. V lost 4 bases, J lost 4 bases, and 7 bases stayed unmatched. Germline V gene data show CDR1 as SGHRS and CDR2 as YFSETQ. CDR3 length equals 15 residues. This CDR3 reads CASSDGQGGNQPQHF. CDR3 nucleotide sequence: TGCGCCAGCAGCGACGGACAGGGCGGTAATCAGCCCCAGCATTTT.

The rearrangement links TRBV5-1 to TRBJ2-2; 11 bases line up with TRBD1. The CDR3 sequence is 17 residues long. The germline CDR1 and CDR2 sequences are SGHRS and YFSETQ. V shed 4 bases, J shed 7 bases, and the junction held 12 bases outside the gene matches. CDR3 protein: CASSPLRTGGQGGELFF. The CDR3 DNA is TGCGCCAGCAGCCCCCTGAGGACAGGGGGCCAGGGCGGGGAGCTGTTTTTT.

This clonotype appeared a few times. The CDR3 DNA reads as TGTGCCAGCAGTTTAGAGGGCTCCAAAAACATTCAGTACTTC. Translation gives CASSLEGSKNIQYF. This chain joins TRBV12-3 or TRBV12-4 and TRBJ2-4, with D unclear. V lost 1 base and J lost 2, with 6 bases in between. The CDR3 runs to 14 residues.

This clonotype has just a few counts. J is TRBJ2-7 and V is TRBV15; D is possibly TRBD2 (5 bases). With 0 bases removed from V and 3 bases from J, the gap between germline ends came to 6 bases. Germline V CDR1 and CDR2: LNHNV, YYDKDF (reference sequence). This CDR3 is built from 13 residues. CDR3 bases: TGTGCCACCAGCAGAGATCGGGGCTACGAGCAGTACTTC. Its protein is CATSRDRGYEQYF.

This clonotype was counted between two and nine times. The genes are TRBV12-3 or TRBV12-4 and TRBJ1-5; tentative D call: TRBD1 (6 bases). The V and J ends lost 2 bases and 7 bases respectively, with 12 bases between them. The CDR3 extends over 14 amino acids. CDR3 sequence reads: CASSLNRGKQPQHF. The DNA of the CDR3 is TGTGCCAGCAGTTTAAATAGGGGGAAACAGCCCCAGCATTTT.

This clonotype was picked up many times. The genes are TRBV5-1 and TRBJ2-1, with 7 bases matching TRBD2. Germline CDR1 is SGHRS and CDR2 is YFSETQ. This CDR3 comprises 13 residues. V shed 4 bases and J 11 bases; nucleotides not matched to a gene: 9. CDR3 in amino acids: CASSPLAGGQQFF. The CDR3 DNA is TGCGCCAGCAGCCCATTAGCGGGCGGTCAGCAGTTCTTC.

This clonotype was recorded a few times. This rearrangement joins TRBV18 to TRBJ2-5, with D possibly being TRBD2 (6 bases). Germline CDR1 KGHSH, CDR2 LQKENI. V was clipped by 5 bases and J by 2 bases, with 9 bases between them. The length of the CDR3 is 13 residues. The CDR3 sequence: CASSTGTQETQYF. The CDR3 DNA sequence: TGTGCCAGCTCAACCGGGACTCAAGAGACCCAGTACTTC.

This clonotype was recorded at least ten times. This chain connects TRBV12-3 or TRBV12-4 to TRBJ1-3, with D unresolved. This CDR3 is built from 12 residues. Trimming took 5 bases from V and 4 from J, leaving 6 bases between them. DNA for the CDR3: TGTGCCAGCAGTGAACAAGGAAACACCATATATTTT. Residues: CASSEQGNTIYF.

The table lists this clonotype with a few counts. The chain links TRBV4-1 to TRBJ2-5; 7 bases fit TRBD1. The CDR3 totals 16 residues. V trimming: 4 bases; J trimming: 0 bases; junction bases outside the gene matches: 8. Germline V gene data show CDR1 as MGHRA and CDR2 as YSYEKL. This CDR3 reads CASSPSGQAYQETQYF. The DNA of the CDR3 is TGCGCCAGCAGCCCCTCCGGACAGGCGTACCAAGAGACCCAGTACTTC.

The chain carries TRBV10-3 and TRBJ1-1; 9 bases match TRBD1. Germline loops: CDR1 ENHRY, CDR2 SYGVKD. The V and J ends lost 6 bases and 3 bases, in that order; junction bases with no gene match: 2. This CDR3 contains 13 residues. The chain's CDR3 is CAIRGQGDTEAFF. CDR3 nucleotides: TGTGCCATCAGGGGACAGGGAGACACTGAAGCTTTCTTT.

This clonotype came up a few times. The chain couples TRBV20-1 to TRBJ1-6; the match to TRBD1 covers 8 bases. The CDR3 length is 14 residues. The ends lost 7 bases at V and 2 bases at J; junction bases unmatched: 4. Germline V lookup: CDR1 DFQATT, CDR2 SNEGSKA (reference sequence). The CDR3, as DNA: TGCAGTGGCAGGGGGCGCGCCTATAATTCACCCCTCCACTTT. Translating it yields CSGRGRAYNSPLHF.

This clonotype was observed a few times. The V and J genes are TRBV5-1 and TRBJ2-3; possible D gene TRBD1, 5 bases. CDR3 length: 15 amino acids. CDR1 SGHRS and CDR2 YFSETQ come from the germline V gene. The germline V and J ends were trimmed by 1 base and 1 base, with 10 bases remaining between them. As DNA, the CDR3 is TGCGCCAGCAGCTTGAAGCAAGGGGGCACAGATACGCAGTATTTT. It codes for CASSLKQGGTDTQYF.

A few counts support this clonotype. V and J are TRBV7-9 and TRBJ1-3, with D hard to call. CDR3 length equals 14 residues. Trimming pared 0 bases from V and 4 bases from J, leaving 7 bases between. CDR1 is SEHNR and CDR2 is FQNEAQ in the germline V gene (reference sequence). Here the CDR3 reads CASSLAAFGNTIYF. The CDR3 DNA reads TGTGCCAGCAGCTTAGCAGCGTTCGGAAACACCATATATTTT.

This chain joins TRBV29-1 and TRBJ1-1, with no clear D. Trimming cost V 4 bases and J 5 bases, with 11 bases left between them. Germline V lookup: CDR1 SQVTM, CDR2 ANQGSEA. The CDR3 is 12 amino acids. The CDR3 here is CSVGARGTEAFF. DNA for the CDR3: TGCAGCGTTGGTGCTAGAGGGACTGAAGCTTTCTTT.

Here the CDR3 DNA reads TGTGCCACCAGCAGGCAGAACCGGGACACTGAAGCTTTCTTT. It is translated as CATSRQNRDTEAFF. The rearrangement joins TRBV15 to TRBJ1-1, with D unresolved. Trimming took 3 bases from V and 3 from J, leaving 11 bases between them. Germline CDR1 is LNHNV and CDR2 is YYDKDF (reference sequence). The CDR3 has 14 amino acids.

In this sample, this clonotype turned up a few times. This rearrangement joins TRBV2 to TRBJ1-2; D unresolved. The V end lost 4 bases, the J end lost 1 base, and 10 bases lay between the germline ends. CDR3 size: 14 residues. CDR1 is SNHLY, CDR2 FYNNEI, per germline. The DNA of the CDR3 is TGTGCCAGCAGTGCCCTCGGGAATAACTATGGCTACACCTTC. As protein: CASSALGNNYGYTF.